A single sample gave rise to the 18 T cell receptor beta chains below, sequenced in a study of cytomegalovirus exposure and HLA in healthy donors. Only in-frame clones appear in the TCRdb table, and some are missing; sequencing was by immunoSEQ multiplex PCR. The sample carries some 120,000 clones, about 89% recorded once. Source material: PBMCs. The receptors stem from a woman between 18 and 29 years old in good health and CMV-seronegative.

CDR3 DNA sequence: TGCGCCAGCAGGAGGGACAGGGGAAAATACGAGCAGTACTTC. This encodes CASRRDRGKYEQYF. The V gene is TRBV10-2, the J gene TRBJ2-7; 10 bases fit TRBD1. The germline V gene encodes CDR1 WSHSY and CDR2 SAAADI. V shed 6 bases, J shed 4 bases, and the junction held 6 bases outside the gene matches. The CDR3 runs to 14 residues.

The chain employs TRBV6-5 and TRBJ2-7; 7 nucleotides line up with TRBD1. V gave up 6 bases and J gave up 3 bases; unmatched junction bases: 11. Germline V gives CDR1 MNHEY, CDR2 SVGAGI. The CDR3 runs to 15 residues. CDR3 coding DNA: TGTGCCAGCAGCAGAGACCTGGCAGGGGGCTACGAGCAGTACTTC. It specifies CASSRDLAGGYEQYF.

This clone showed up just once. The rearrangement uses TRBV19 and TRBJ2-7; 9 nucleotides align to TRBD2. Per the germline V gene, CDR1 is LNHDA and CDR2 is SQIVND (reference sequence). This CDR3 spans 14 amino acids. The V segment lost 6 bases and the J segment 6 bases; nucleotides outside the gene matches: 9. The CDR3 reads CASRTGTAGGEQYF. CDR3 DNA: TGTGCCAGTAGGACCGGGACAGCGGGGGGCGAGCAGTACTTC.

The gene calls are TRBV6-1 and TRBJ2-7; perhaps TRBD1 as D (5 bases). The V gene's germline CDR1 is MNHNS and CDR2 SASEGT. Trimming took 4 bases from V and 2 from J, leaving 9 bases between them. The CDR3 is made up of 13 amino acids. In nucleotides, the CDR3 is TGTGCCAGCAGTGCACAACAGGCCTACGAGCAGTACTTC. Amino acid sequence: CASSAQQAYEQYF.

The chain carries TRBV7-9 and TRBJ1-1; D unresolved. Looked up from germline, CDR1 is SEHNR and CDR2 is FQNEAQ (reference sequence). Trimming pared 6 bases from V and 3 bases from J, leaving 14 bases between. This CDR3 spans 14 amino acids. The CDR3 here is CASRSDGEYTEAFF. DNA for the CDR3: TGTGCCAGCAGGTCGGACGGGGAATACACTGAAGCTTTCTTT.

This chain uses TRBV30 with TRBJ1-2; possible D gene TRBD1, 5 bases. Germline V gene data show CDR1 as GTSNPN and CDR2 as SVGIG (reference sequence). This CDR3 spans 14 amino acids. Deletions cut 4 bases from V and 3 bases from J, with 15 bases between. The CDR3 here is CAWTGIFGYYGYTF. CDR3 nucleotide sequence: TGTGCCTGGACAGGGATCTTCGGATACTATGGCTACACCTTC.

The chain carries TRBV13 and TRBJ2-6; TRBD2 matches 12 bases. Germline CDR1 and CDR2: PRHDT and FYEKMQ (reference sequence). With V trimmed by 0 bases and J by 3 bases, 12 bases remained unmatched. The CDR3 is made up of 21 amino acids. The CDR3 DNA follows: TGTGCCAGCAGCTTAGGCCCGGGGCTAGCGGGAGGGCCTTATGGGGCCAACGTCCTGACTTTC. Encoded protein: CASSLGPGLAGGPYGANVLTF.

This chain joins TRBV29-1 and TRBJ2-1; weak D call: TRBD2 (6 bases). The V and J ends lost 7 bases and 2 bases respectively, with 15 bases between them. CDR1 is SQVTM and CDR2 is ANQGSEA in the germline V gene. The CDR3 has 14 amino acids. The CDR3 here is CSGLERAAYNEQFF. The CDR3 region has the DNA TGCAGCGGACTTGAGCGGGCCGCCTACAATGAGCAGTTCTTC.

The rearrangement links TRBV18 to TRBJ2-6, with D hard to call. With 8 bases removed from V and 1 base from J, the gap between germline ends came to 12 bases. Germline V gives CDR1 KGHSH, CDR2 LQKENI. The CDR3 covers 15 residues. In nucleotides, the CDR3 is TGTGCCAGCCTTTTGGGCTCATCTGGGGCCAACGTCCTGACTTTC. Residues: CASLLGSSGANVLTF.

The chain is built from TRBV2 and TRBJ2-7; 9 nucleotides agree with TRBD1. CDR1 and CDR2 from the germline V gene are SNHLY and FYNNEI. The CDR3 covers 13 residues. Trimming cost V 9 bases and J 0 bases; bases outside gene matches: 3. This CDR3 reads CASLTGGSYEQYF. The CDR3 DNA reads TGTGCCAGTCTGACAGGGGGCTCCTACGAGCAGTACTTC.

The gene calls are TRBV7-8 and TRBJ1-1; a possible D gene is TRBD1 (5 bases). The V end lost 1 base, the J end lost 4 bases, and 13 bases lay between the germline ends. The CDR3 spans 15 residues. Germline-derived CDR1 and CDR2 are SGHVS and FQNEAQ. The CDR3 loop reads CASSLGAGTSTEAFF. DNA of the CDR3: TGTGCCAGCAGCTTAGGGGCGGGGACGAGCACTGAAGCTTTCTTT.

The chain recombines TRBV27 with TRBJ2-7; 7 bases line up with TRBD1. Germline CDR1 and CDR2: MNHEY and SMNVEV (reference sequence). The V segment lost 5 bases and the J segment 1 base; nucleotides outside the gene matches: 8. The CDR3 covers 15 residues. Written as DNA, the CDR3 is TGTGCCAGCAGTACCAGACAGGGCCCATCCTACGAGCAGTACTTC. Its translation is CASSTRQGPSYEQYF.

This chain links TRBV5-5 with TRBJ2-1; D is perhaps TRBD2 (6 bases). Germline assignment: CDR1 SGHKS and CDR2 YYEKEE (reference sequence). V was shortened by 4 bases and J by 6 bases, with 20 bases between the two germline ends. The CDR3 is 16 amino acids. The CDR3 region has the DNA TGTGCCAGCAGCGGCCGCGGGATTATGGGGGTCAATGAGCAGTTCTTC. Its translation is CASSGRGIMGVNEQFF. Looking up the rest from reference TRBV5-5 and TRBJ2-1 gives the full variable domain: DAGVTQSPTHLIKTRGQQVTLRCSPISGHKSVSWYQQVLGQGPQFIFQYYEKEERGRGNFPDRFSARQFPNYSSELNVNALLLGDSALYLCASSGRGIMGVNEQFFGPGTRLTVL.

This chain connects TRBV6-1 to TRBJ2-2; perhaps TRBD2 as D (5 bases). The V gene's germline CDR1 is MNHNS and CDR2 SASEGT. Trimming took off 6 bases at V and 7 bases at J, with 9 bases between the two ends. The CDR3 covers 12 residues. The CDR3 bases are TGTGCCAGCAGGAGGGTCGTCGGGGAGCTGTTTTTT. Its protein product is CASRRVVGELFF.

The rearrangement uses TRBV28 and TRBJ2-3; D not certain. This CDR3 spans 13 amino acids. The V gene's germline CDR1 is MDHEN and CDR2 SYDVKM. The ends were cut back, 4 bases at V and 3 bases at J, with 8 bases in the middle. As DNA, the CDR3 is TGTGCCAGCAGTTCCCCTCCGACAGATACGCAGTATTTT. It is translated as CASSSPPTDTQYF.

In nucleotides, the CDR3 is TGTGCCAGCAGCGATTACCGGGACAGGGTCGACGAGCAGTACTTC. This translates into CASSDYRDRVDEQYF. The genes are TRBV7-9 and TRBJ2-7; TRBD1 matches 9 bases. After removal of 5 bases from V and 5 bases from J, the junction contained 10 bases not matched to a gene. This CDR3 has 15 amino acids. The V gene's germline CDR1 is SEHNR and CDR2 FQNEAQ (reference sequence).

The chain couples TRBV7-8 to TRBJ2-5; 7 bases agree with TRBD2. The CDR3 contains 15 residues. Trimming cost V 1 base and J 4 bases; bases outside gene matches: 6. Germline V CDR1 and CDR2: SGHVS, FQNEAQ. DNA of the CDR3: TGTGCCAGCAGCTTAGTAATCGGGGAGGGAGAGACCCAGTACTTC. Translating gives CASSLVIGEGETQYF. The whole variable domain, remainder taken from reference TRBV7-8 and TRBJ2-5, is GAGVSQSPRYKVAKRGQDVALRCDPISGHVSLFWYQQALGQGPEFLTYFQNEAQLDKSGLPSDRFFAERPEGSVSTLKIQRTQQEDSAVYLCASSLVIGEGETQYFGPGTRLLVL.

The chain combines TRBV19 with TRBJ2-2, with TRBD1 identical over 9 bases. V lost 7 bases, J lost 3 bases, and 3 bases stayed unmatched. The CDR3 runs to 14 residues. Looked up from germline, CDR1 is LNHDA and CDR2 is SQIVND (reference sequence). The CDR3 spells CASTRDRDTGELFF. Here the CDR3 DNA reads TGTGCCAGTACCCGGGACAGGGACACCGGGGAGCTGTTTTTT.